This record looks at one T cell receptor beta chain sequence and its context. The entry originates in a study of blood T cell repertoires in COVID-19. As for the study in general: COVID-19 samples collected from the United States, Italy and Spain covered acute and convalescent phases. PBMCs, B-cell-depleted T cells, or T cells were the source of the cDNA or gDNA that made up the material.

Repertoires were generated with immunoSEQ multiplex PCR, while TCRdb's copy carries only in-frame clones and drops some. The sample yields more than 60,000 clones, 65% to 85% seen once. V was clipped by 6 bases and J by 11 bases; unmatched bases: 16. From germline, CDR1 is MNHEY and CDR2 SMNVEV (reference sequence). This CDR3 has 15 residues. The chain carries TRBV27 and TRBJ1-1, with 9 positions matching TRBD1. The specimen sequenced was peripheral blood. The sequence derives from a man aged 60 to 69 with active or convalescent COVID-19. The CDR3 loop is CASSSSGTGYIGAFF. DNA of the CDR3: TGTGCCAGCAGCTCCTCCGGGACAGGGTATATTGGGGCTTTCTTT.